This T cell receptor (beta chain) was profiled in a study of blood T cells in healthy people across ages. This clonotype was counted only a few times. Germline CDR1 is SGHAT and CDR2 is FQDESV (reference sequence). V was pared by 5 bases and J by 7 bases, with 12 bases between. CDR3 length equals 13 residues. Next came a second PCR, run for roughly 6 to 11 cycles, which used a sample-barcoded 5' primer along with a J-beta primer mix. TCRdb re-called the 5' RACE reads through MiXCR, storing one row per CDR3 protein. The data show 750,000 or so distinct CDR3 sequences, 25% seen once. Another study also made use of these data, one on T cells of mothers and their children.

Sequenced material: blood. This sequence was found in a boy younger than 18 in good health. This sequence joins TRBV11-1 and TRBJ2-4, with no clear D. CDR3 bases: TGTGCCAGCAGCCCTACCGACGGGAACATTCAGTACTTC. It translates to CASSPTDGNIQYF.